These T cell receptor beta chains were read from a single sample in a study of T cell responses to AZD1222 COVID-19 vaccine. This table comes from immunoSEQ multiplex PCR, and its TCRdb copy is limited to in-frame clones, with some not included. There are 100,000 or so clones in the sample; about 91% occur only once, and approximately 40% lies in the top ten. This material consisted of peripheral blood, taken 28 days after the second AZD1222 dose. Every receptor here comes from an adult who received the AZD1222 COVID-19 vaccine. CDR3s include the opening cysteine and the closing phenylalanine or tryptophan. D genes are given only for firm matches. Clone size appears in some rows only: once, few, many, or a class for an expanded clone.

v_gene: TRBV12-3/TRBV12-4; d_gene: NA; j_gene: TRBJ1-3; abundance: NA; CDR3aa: CASSLSATATYF; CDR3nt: TGTGCCAGCAGTTTATCCGCGACAGCCACTTATTTT
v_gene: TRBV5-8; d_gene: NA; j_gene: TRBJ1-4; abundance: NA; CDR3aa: CASSRTTELNEKLFF; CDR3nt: TGTGCCAGCAGCCGGACGACTGAATTAAATGAAAAACTGTTTTTT
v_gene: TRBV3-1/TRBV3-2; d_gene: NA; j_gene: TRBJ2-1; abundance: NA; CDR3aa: CASSQVLGDEQFF; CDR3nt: TGTGCCAGCAGCCAAGTTTTAGGGGATGAGCAGTTCTTC
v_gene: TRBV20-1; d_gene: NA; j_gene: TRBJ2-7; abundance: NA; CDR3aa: CSASPGPWNEQYF; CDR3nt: TGCAGTGCTAGTCCTGGACCGTGGAACGAGCAGTACTTC
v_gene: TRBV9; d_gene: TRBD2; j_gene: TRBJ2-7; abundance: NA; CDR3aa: CASSVDASGLYEQYF; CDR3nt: TGTGCCAGCAGCGTAGATGCTAGCGGGCTCTACGAGCAGTACTTC
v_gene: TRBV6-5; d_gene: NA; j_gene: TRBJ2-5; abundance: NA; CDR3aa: CASTPRELPSETQYF; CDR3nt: TGTGCCAGCACCCCCCGGGAGTTACCAAGTGAGACCCAGTACTTC
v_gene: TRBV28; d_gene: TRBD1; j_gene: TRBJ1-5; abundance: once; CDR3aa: CASSLTGTSNQPQHF; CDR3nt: TGTGCCAGCAGCCTGACAGGGACTAGCAATCAGCCCCAGCATTTT
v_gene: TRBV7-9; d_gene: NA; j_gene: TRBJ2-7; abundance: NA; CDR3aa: CASSLAHGMGGLSYEQYF; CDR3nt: TGTGCCAGCAGCTTAGCGCATGGTATGGGCGGACTCTCCTACGAGCAGTACTTC
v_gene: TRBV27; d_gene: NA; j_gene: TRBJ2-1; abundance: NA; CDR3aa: CASNDGGSYNEQFF; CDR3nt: TGTGCCAGCAACGACGGGGGAAGCTACAATGAGCAGTTCTTC
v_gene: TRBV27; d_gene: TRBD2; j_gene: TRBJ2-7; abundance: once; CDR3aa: CASRAGDPYEQYF; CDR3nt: TGTGCCAGCAGAGCGGGAGACCCCTACGAGCAGTACTTC
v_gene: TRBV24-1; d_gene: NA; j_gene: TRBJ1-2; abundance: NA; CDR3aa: CATSDLRGPSGGYTF; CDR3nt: TGTGCCACCAGTGATTTGCGGGGGCCCTCCGGTGGCTACACCTTC
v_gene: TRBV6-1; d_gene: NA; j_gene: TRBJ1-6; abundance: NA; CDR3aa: CASSEGAISPLHF; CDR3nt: TGTGCCAGCAGTGAAGGGGCGATTTCACCCCTCCACTTT
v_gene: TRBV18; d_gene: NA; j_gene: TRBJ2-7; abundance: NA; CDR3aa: CASSPRNGDYEQYF; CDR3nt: TGTGCCAGCTCGCCCCGGAACGGGGACTACGAGCAGTACTTC
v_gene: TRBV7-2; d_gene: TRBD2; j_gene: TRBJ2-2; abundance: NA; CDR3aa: CASSLGGGNTGELFF; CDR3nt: TGTGCCAGCAGCTTAGGCGGGGGAAACACCGGGGAGCTGTTTTTT